This passage covers 10 T cell receptor beta chains from one sample sequenced in a study of cytomegalovirus exposure and HLA in healthy donors. The PCR used 60 Vbeta and 13 Jbeta primers. Repertoires were generated with immunoSEQ multiplex PCR, while TCRdb's copy carries only in-frame clones and drops some. The sample lists 200,000 to 250,000 clones, roughly 88% occurring once. The material sequenced was PBMCs. The receptors stem from a boy younger than 10 in good health and CMV-seronegative.

The chain couples TRBV25-1 to TRBJ2-7; 8 bases line up with TRBD2. The trim removed 2 bases at V and 3 bases at J, leaving 0 bases unmatched. The CDR3 has 13 residues. Germline V gives CDR1 MGHDK, CDR2 SYGVNS. The CDR3 coding sequence is TGTGCCAGCAGTGAAGCGGGAGGCTACGAGCAGTACTTC. This sequence encodes CASSEAGGYEQYF.

The chain employs TRBV19 and TRBJ1-1, with D tentatively TRBD1 (6 bases). This CDR3 is 13 amino acids long. The V end lost 4 bases, the J end lost 4 bases, and 10 bases lay between the germline ends. Germline V lookup: CDR1 LNHDA, CDR2 SQIVND (reference sequence). The CDR3 region is CASSTDRSTEAFF. The CDR3 region has the DNA TGTGCCAGTAGTACCGACAGGAGCACTGAAGCTTTCTTT.

This clone has just one count. The V call is TRBV10-3, the J call TRBJ1-5; 8 bases align to TRBD1. This CDR3 comprises 13 residues. Trimming cost V 10 bases and J 2 bases; bases outside gene matches: 4. Germline lookup yields CDR1 ENHRY and CDR2 SYGVKD. CDR3 loop: CATKQGGNQPQHF. CDR3 coding DNA: TGTGCCACTAAACAGGGGGGCAATCAGCCCCAGCATTTT.

The V call is TRBV6-5, the J call TRBJ1-2; possibly TRBD1 for D (6 bases). Trimming shortened V by 6 bases and J by 6 bases, and 14 bases separated the two germline ends. Looked up from germline, CDR1 is MNHEY and CDR2 is SVGAGI. This CDR3 contains 13 residues. In DNA, the CDR3 is TGTGCCAGCAGCAATCCGACAGGTGATGGCTACACCTTC. As protein: CASSNPTGDGYTF.

V usage is TRBV27 and J usage is TRBJ1-1; 7 positions agree with TRBD1. This CDR3 region has 13 residues. V shed 4 bases, J shed 7 bases, and the junction held 6 bases outside the gene matches. Germline V gene data show CDR1 as MNHEY and CDR2 as SMNVEV (reference sequence). CDR3: CASSSWDSDEAFF. The DNA of the CDR3 is TGTGCCAGCAGTTCCTGGGACAGCGATGAAGCTTTCTTT.

This clone was recorded a few times. This chain connects TRBV6-1 to TRBJ2-6; D is possibly TRBD1 (5 bases). V was trimmed by 10 bases and J by 0 bases, leaving 13 bases between them. The length of the CDR3 is 15 residues. Germline V gene lookup returns CDR1 MNHNS and CDR2 SASEGT. DNA of the CDR3: TGTGCCACCGGCAGGGTCAGCTCTGGGGCCAACGTCCTGACTTTC. This sequence encodes CATGRVSSGANVLTF.

Written as DNA, the CDR3 is TGTGCTAGTGGTTTGTCGGAAGGGGGGAACACTGAAGCTTTCTTT. Residues: CASGLSEGGNTEAFF. V and J are TRBV12-5 and TRBJ1-1; perhaps TRBD1 as D (6 bases). Trimming removed 2 bases from V and 1 base from J, with 11 bases in between. CDR1 and CDR2 (germline): LGHNT, FRNRAP. The CDR3 has 15 residues.

This CDR3 reads CASSLRGEIDEQFF. CDR3 bases: TGTGCCAGCAGCTTACGCGGGGAGATCGATGAGCAGTTCTTC. The V gene is TRBV7-6, the J gene TRBJ2-1; possible D gene TRBD2, 6 bases. Deletions cut 2 bases from V and 8 bases from J, with 13 bases between. The V gene's germline CDR1 is SGHVS and CDR2 FNYEAQ. The CDR3 is 14 amino acids.

The chain has TRBV12-5 and TRBJ1-5; 7 bases fit TRBD1. From germline, CDR1 is LGHNT and CDR2 FRNRAP. V lost 0 bases to trimming and J lost 2 bases; unmatched junction nucleotides: 13. This CDR3 has 19 amino acids. The CDR3 bases are TGTGCTAGTGGTTTGGTTCGACAGGGAGGTTCCCGGGGCAATCAGCCCCAGCATTTT. Amino acid sequence: CASGLVRQGGSRGNQPQHF.

This chain uses TRBV30 with TRBJ1-1; D not resolved. Germline CDR1 GTSNPN, CDR2 SVGIG (reference sequence). V lost 2 bases and J lost 1, with 14 bases in between. This CDR3 region has 15 residues. CDR3: CAWSPPPTGNTEAFF. CDR3 bases: TGTGCCTGGAGTCCGCCGCCTACTGGGAACACTGAAGCTTTCTTT. Variable domain in full (rest from reference TRBV30 and TRBJ1-1): SQTIHQWPATLVQPVGSPLSLECTVEGTSNPNLYWYRQAAGRGLQLLFYSVGIGQISSEVPQNLSASRPQDRQFILSSKKLLLSDSGFYLCAWSPPPTGNTEAFFGQGTRLTVV.